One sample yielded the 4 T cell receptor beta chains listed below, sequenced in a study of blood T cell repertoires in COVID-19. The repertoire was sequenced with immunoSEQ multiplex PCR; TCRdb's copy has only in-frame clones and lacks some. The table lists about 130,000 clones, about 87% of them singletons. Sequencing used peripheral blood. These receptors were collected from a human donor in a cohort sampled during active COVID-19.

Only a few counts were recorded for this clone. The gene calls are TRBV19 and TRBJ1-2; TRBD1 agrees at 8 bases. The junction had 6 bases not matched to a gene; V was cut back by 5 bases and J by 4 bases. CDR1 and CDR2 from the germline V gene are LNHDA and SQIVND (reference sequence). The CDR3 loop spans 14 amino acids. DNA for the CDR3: TGTGCCAGTAGTGGACAGGGTGGTACCTATGGCTACACCTTC. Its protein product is CASSGQGGTYGYTF.

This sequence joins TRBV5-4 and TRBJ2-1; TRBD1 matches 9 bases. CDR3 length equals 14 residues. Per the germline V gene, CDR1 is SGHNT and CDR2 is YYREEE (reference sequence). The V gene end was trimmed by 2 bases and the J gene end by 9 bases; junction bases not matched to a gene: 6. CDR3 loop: CASSFRQGVAEQFF. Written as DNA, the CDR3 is TGTGCCAGCAGCTTCAGACAGGGGGTTGCTGAGCAGTTCTTC.

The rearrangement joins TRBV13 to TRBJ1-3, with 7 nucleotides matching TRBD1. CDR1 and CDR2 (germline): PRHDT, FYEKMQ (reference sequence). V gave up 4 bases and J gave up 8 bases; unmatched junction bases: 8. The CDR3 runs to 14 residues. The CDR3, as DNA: TGTGCCAGCAGCTACGCCGACAGGGCGGACACCATATATTTT. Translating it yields CASSYADRADTIYF.

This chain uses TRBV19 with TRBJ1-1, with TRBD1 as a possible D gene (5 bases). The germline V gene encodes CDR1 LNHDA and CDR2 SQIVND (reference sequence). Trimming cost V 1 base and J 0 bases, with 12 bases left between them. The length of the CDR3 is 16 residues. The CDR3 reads CASSIAGGGLNTEAFF. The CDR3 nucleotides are TGTGCCAGTAGTATAGCGGGGGGAGGGCTGAACACTGAAGCTTTCTTT.